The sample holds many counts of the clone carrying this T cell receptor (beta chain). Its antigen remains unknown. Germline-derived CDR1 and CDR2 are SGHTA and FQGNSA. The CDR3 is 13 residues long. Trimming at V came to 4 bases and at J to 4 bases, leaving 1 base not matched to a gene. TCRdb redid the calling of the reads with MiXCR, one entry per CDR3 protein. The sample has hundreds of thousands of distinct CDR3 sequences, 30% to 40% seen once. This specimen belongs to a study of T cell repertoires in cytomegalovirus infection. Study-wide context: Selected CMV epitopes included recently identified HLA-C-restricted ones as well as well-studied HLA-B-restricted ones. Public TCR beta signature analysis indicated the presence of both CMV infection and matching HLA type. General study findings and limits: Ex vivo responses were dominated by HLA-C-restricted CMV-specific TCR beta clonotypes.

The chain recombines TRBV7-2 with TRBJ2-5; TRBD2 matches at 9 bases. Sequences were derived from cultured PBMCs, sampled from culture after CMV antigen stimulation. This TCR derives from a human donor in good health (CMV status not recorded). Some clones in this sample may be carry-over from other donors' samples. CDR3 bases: TGTGCCAGCAGCTCTAGCGGGACAGAGACCCAGTACTTC. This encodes CASSSSGTETQYF.